This TCR beta chain was sequenced during a study of memory CD4+ T cells and cytomegalovirus serostatus (dated by TCRdb to between 2017 and 2020). The study in broad terms: The 35 or so healthy Belgian adults in the cohort included 9 who were CMV seropositive and approximately 25 who were CMV seronegative. To replicate a published TCR-based CMV serostatus classifier, the researchers sequenced the CD4+ memory TCRbeta repertoires of a Belgian cohort whose cytomegalovirus serostatus was known. The research as a whole found: Only CD4+CD45RO+ memory cells were sequenced, in contrast to the original study, which included naive and memory CD4+ and CD8+ populations. For CMV serostatus prediction, a median bootstrapped AUC of about 0.96 was reached with the original framework, and a median bootstrapped AUC of about 0.89 was reached with a US-trained random forest. On the Belgian cohort, the classifier based on the original framework reached a median bootstrapped AUC of approximately 0.95, with a 95% CI of 0.76-1.00. Of under 200 previously reported CMV-associated TCRbeta sequences, about 62 appeared in the CD4+ memory repertoires, each in one to five individuals. Results were interpreted as suggesting that the CMV-associated TCR signature is largely present in the CD4+ memory repertoire.

Single viable CD3+CD4+CD8-CD45RO+ cells were sorted as memory CD4+ T cells on a FACSAria II. CMV serostatus was determined with a Roche Elecsys assay detecting serum IgG against CMV pp150, pp28, p38 and p52. Once the samples were thawed, total CD4+ T cells were enriched through positive selection using CD4 magnetic microbeads. The samples came from a separate study whose specific focus was interrogating the CD4+ T cell memory repertoire. Peripheral blood mononuclear cells were isolated and cryopreserved following standard operating procedures; serum was stored at -80 °C. CD3-PerCP (BW264/56), CD4-APC (RPA-T4), CD45RO-PE (UCHT1) and CD8-Pacific Orange (3B5) antibodies were used for staining, and non-viable cells were excluded with Sytox blue. Genomic DNA was extracted from sorted cells with the Quick-DNA Microprep Kit. TCRbeta DNA was amplified with the immunoSEQ hsTCRbeta kit following the manufacturer's protocol. TCRbeta libraries were sequenced on an Illumina MiSeq instrument. The source study handled its data this way. Removing out-of-frame sequences left 2,204,828 distinct TCRbeta sequences, an average of about 70,000 per individual. Each individual was scored according to the count of 164 previously reported CMV-associated TCRbeta sequences and the total productive distinct TCRbeta count. A beta-binomial model was reimplemented in Python, and scikit-learn random forests with default parameters were trained on US cohort data. Classifier performance on the Belgian cohort was reported as the median AUC with percentile confidence intervals calculated over 10,000 bootstrap iterations. What TCRdb holds here is the immuneACCESS table cut down to in-frame rearrangements. Part of the clones is not present; checked against another copy, under half of the missing clones reflect an unresolved V gene, and the others are unexplained. D and trimming were read from the DNA, whereas the V and J calls and clone size are those reported in that table. Within this sample are over 45,000 clones, with approximately 77% of them counted one time only. Of the sample, about 0.51% is held by the ten largest clones.

CDR1 ENHRY and CDR2 SYGVKD are derived from the germline V gene. Trimming removed 6 bases from V and 9 bases from J, leaving 15 bases between the germline ends. There are 13 amino acids in the CDR3, from cysteine to phenylalanine inclusive. The entry retains the CDR3 DNA only, 39 bases that are in frame from base 1. A remark on this clone: Its cognate antigen has yet to be identified. No quality values exist for individual bases; no much larger clone is one base distant.

The V and J genes are TRBV10-3 and TRBJ1-5; TRBD1 could be the D gene, as 6 bases match. Sequencing input: memory CD4+ T cells from blood. This TCR was recovered from an adult in good health and CMV-seronegative. Some clones in this sample may be carry-over from other donors' samples. The DNA is TGTGCCATCAGGGCTGACAGGTCCGGGCCCCAGCATTTT. Translated, this is CAIRADRSGPQHF.